This T cell receptor (beta chain) is drawn from a study of cytomegalovirus exposure and HLA in healthy donors. Study findings and constraints: Immune exposure information available was restricted to CMV serostatus. The classifier, whose performance was assessed in both the original and validation cohorts, reportedly diagnosed cytomegalovirus status with high specificity and sensitivity. HLA alleles were associated with 16,951 TCR beta sequences in a later analysis at 0.05 false discovery rate. With DRB1 most and HLA-C fewest, TCR association rates differed between HLA loci in a later analysis.

The PCR employed 60 Vbeta primers together with 13 Jbeta primers. Generated by immunoSEQ multiplex PCR, the TCRdb table keeps only in-frame clones and is missing some. This table has under 300,000 clones, about 80% appearing once. The CDR3 totals 14 residues. The trim removed 4 bases at V and 12 bases at J, leaving 10 bases unmatched. CDR1 and CDR2 from the germline V gene are MGHRA and YSYEKL. Comments on this clone: Its antigen remains unknown.

The clonotype originates from a woman aged 55 to 70 in good health and CMV-seropositive. V gene TRBV4-1 combines with J gene TRBJ2-1; TRBD1 matches at 9 bases. The material sequenced was PBMCs. CDR3: CASSPPGQGLWQFF. Written as DNA, the CDR3 is TGCGCCAGCAGCCCCCCGGGACAGGGTTTATGGCAGTTCTTC.